This TCR beta chain stems from a study of shared clonotypes between healthy human individuals. Regarding the study as a whole: Rarefaction analysis demonstrated incomplete sorted-subset sequencing notwithstanding large depth. Around 5% was the fraction of naive CD4 clonotypes found shared across four donors.

Germline V lookup: CDR1 KGHSH, CDR2 LQKENI. The V gene lost 3 bases and the J gene lost 1 base, with 10 bases spanning the gap. The CDR3 spans 15 residues. With regard to this clone: No antigen is known for it. Other DNA sequences of this sample code for an identical CDR3.

Using immunoSEQ multiplex PCR, the repertoire was profiled, and TCRdb retains in-frame clones only, with some absent. The sample lists approximately 1,500,000 clones, 95% to 99% seen once, with about 0.45% in the top ten. This receptor was identified in a man aged 25-45 years in good health. The sequencing input was naive CD4+ T cells sorted from blood. Sample subset: CD45RA+ positively selected. This sequence joins TRBV18 and TRBJ1-5, with a weak D call TRBD1 (5 bases). The CDR3 sequence: CASSPAGGSNQPQHF. The CDR3 DNA sequence: TGTGCCAGCTCACCGGCTGGGGGGAGCAATCAGCCCCAGCATTTT. The full variable domain, rest sourced from reference TRBV18 and TRBJ1-5, is NAGVMQNPRHLVRRRGQEARLRCSPMKGHSHVYWYRQLPEEGLKFMVYLQKENIIDESGMPKERFSAEFPKEGPSILRIQQVVRGDSAAYFCASSPAGGSNQPQHFGDGTRLSIL.